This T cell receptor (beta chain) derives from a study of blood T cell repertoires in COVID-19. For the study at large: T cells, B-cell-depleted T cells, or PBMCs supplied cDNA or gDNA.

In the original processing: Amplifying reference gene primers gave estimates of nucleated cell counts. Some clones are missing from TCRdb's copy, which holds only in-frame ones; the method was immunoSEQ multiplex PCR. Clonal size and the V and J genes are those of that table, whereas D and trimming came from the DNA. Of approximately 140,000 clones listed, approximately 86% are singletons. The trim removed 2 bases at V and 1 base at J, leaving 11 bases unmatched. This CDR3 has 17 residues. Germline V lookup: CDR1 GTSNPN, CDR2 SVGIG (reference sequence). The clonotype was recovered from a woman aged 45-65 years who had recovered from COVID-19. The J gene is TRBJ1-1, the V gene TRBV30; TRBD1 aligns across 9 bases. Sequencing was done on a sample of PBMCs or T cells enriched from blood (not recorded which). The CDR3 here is CAWSPPGTGTANTEAFF. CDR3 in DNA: TGTGCCTGGAGTCCCCCCGGGACAGGGACGGCGAACACTGAAGCTTTCTTT.